What follows are 20 T cell receptor beta chains derived from one specimen sequenced in a study of cytomegalovirus exposure and HLA in healthy donors (dated by TCRdb to about 2017). Libraries were made using the immunoSEQ multiplex PCR assay. For the multiplex PCR, a mixture combining 60 forward primers for TCR Vbeta segments and 13 reverse primers for TCR Jbeta segments was used. As stored in TCRdb, this immuneACCESS dataset retains in-frame rearrangements with V and J assigned. A fraction of the clones does not appear; measured against another copy, unresolved V genes explain less than half of the discrepancy, and the remainder lacks a known reason. Across this sample there are 150,000 to 200,000 clones, with 65% to 85% seen only once. The ten largest clones add up to around 5.8% of the sample. The sequenced material came from PBMCs. The receptors were gathered from a male donor in good health and CMV-seropositive.

The gene calls are TRBV2 and TRBJ2-7; TRBD1 aligns across 9 bases. The CDR3 is 15 residues long. V lost 0 bases, J lost 6 bases, and 6 bases stayed unmatched. In germline, CDR1 is SNHLY, CDR2 FYNNEI. The CDR3 sequence is CASSEAGTGSSEQYF. The CDR3 DNA is TGTGCCAGCAGTGAAGCCGGGACAGGGAGTTCCGAGCAGTACTTC.

The chain combines TRBV6-5 with TRBJ2-2, with D perhaps matching TRBD2 (6 bases). V gave up 4 bases and J gave up 0 bases, with 9 bases separating them. CDR1 is MNHEY and CDR2 is SVGAGI in the germline V gene. This CDR3 contains 15 residues. DNA for the CDR3: TGTGCCAGCAGTTTGCGGACTACGAACACCGGGGAGCTGTTTTTT. It is translated as CASSLRTTNTGELFF.

This clone was detected only a few times. The rearrangement links TRBV19 to TRBJ2-3; 14 nucleotides line up with TRBD2. Looked up from germline, CDR1 is LNHDA and CDR2 is SQIVND (reference sequence). The CDR3 has 20 residues. V was pared by 4 bases and J by 2 bases, with 14 bases of the junction left unmatched. The CDR3 sequence is CASSTHGLAGGPRATDTQYF. The DNA for the CDR3 is TGTGCCAGTAGTACCCATGGACTAGCGGGAGGCCCGAGGGCCACAGATACGCAGTATTTT.

V gene TRBV5-1 combines with J gene TRBJ2-5; the D gene is possibly TRBD1 (5 bases). Trimming shortened V by 5 bases and J by 2 bases, and 7 bases separated the two germline ends. Germline lookup yields CDR1 SGHRS and CDR2 YFSETQ. The length of the CDR3 is 12 residues. The CDR3 loop reads CASRAGQETQYF. For the CDR3, the DNA is TGCGCCAGCAGGGCAGGGCAAGAGACCCAGTACTTC.

This clone occurred a few times. This chain uses TRBV9 with TRBJ1-6; possible D gene TRBD1, 5 bases. CDR1 SGDLS and CDR2 YYNGEE come from the germline V gene. The V gene lost 4 bases and the J gene lost 8 bases, with 10 bases spanning the gap. This CDR3 contains 13 residues. CDR3 sequence (DNA): TGTGCCAGCAGCATCACGGGGGATTCACCCCTCCACTTT. Protein sequence: CASSITGDSPLHF.

The chain is built from TRBV23-1 and TRBJ1-2; D is perhaps TRBD1 (6 bases). TRBV23-1 is known as an ORF, though its function is uncertain. The V gene lost 0 bases and the J gene lost 7 bases, with 6 bases spanning the gap. This CDR3 has 12 residues. CDR3 loop: CASSQSGAGYTF. DNA of the CDR3: TGCGCCAGCAGTCAATCGGGGGCTGGCTACACCTTC.

The chain carries TRBV11-2 and TRBJ2-1; D is unclear. Germline assignment: CDR1 SGHAT and CDR2 FQNNGV. Between the trimmed V and J ends, which lost 5 bases and 8 bases, there was a span of 13 bases. The CDR3 extends over 13 amino acids. The CDR3 spells CASSLRLLYEQFF. The CDR3 nucleotides read TGTGCCAGCAGCCTGAGATTACTCTATGAGCAGTTCTTC. Combining the CDR3 with reference TRBV11-2 and TRBJ2-1 gives the whole variable domain EAGVAQSPRYKIIEKRQSVAFWCNPISGHATLYWYQQILGQGPKLLIQFQNNGVVDDSQLPKDRFSAERLKGVDSTLKIQPAKLEDSAVYLCASSLRLLYEQFFGPGTRLTVL.

The chain links TRBV6-5 to TRBJ1-2; weak D call: TRBD1 (5 bases). The germline V gene has CDR1 MNHEY and CDR2 SVGAGI. The CDR3 consists of 12 residues. V lost 1 base, J lost 8 bases, and 8 bases lay in between. CDR3 nucleotides: TGTGCCAGCAGTTACTGGGGGGAAGGCTACACCTTC. It is translated as CASSYWGEGYTF.

This chain links TRBV7-8 with TRBJ2-1, with 8 nucleotides matching TRBD1. There are 17 residues in the CDR3. Trimming cost V 1 base and J 3 bases; bases outside gene matches: 8. Per the germline V gene, CDR1 is SGHVS and CDR2 is FQNEAQ. DNA of the CDR3: TGTGCCAGCAGCTTAGGGGTGGGACAGGAGAGCTACAATGAGCAGTTCTTC. Its protein product is CASSLGVGQESYNEQFF.

J is TRBJ2-2 and V is TRBV19, with D perhaps TRBD1 (5 bases). The V gene lost 0 bases and the J gene lost 8 bases, with 10 bases spanning the gap. This CDR3 comprises 14 residues. The germline V gene has CDR1 LNHDA and CDR2 SQIVND (reference sequence). The CDR3 is CASSIDGAGGELFF. The CDR3 nucleotides are TGTGCCAGTAGTATAGATGGAGCAGGGGGGGAGCTGTTTTTT. Full variable domain (remainder filled in from reference TRBV19 and TRBJ2-2): DGGITQSPKYLFRKEGQNVTLSCEQNLNHDAMYWYRQDPGQGLRLIYYSQIVNDFQKGDIAEGYSVSREKKESFPLTVTSAQKNPTAFYLCASSIDGAGGELFFGEGSRLTVL.

This chain uses TRBV5-1 with TRBJ2-2; D remains unclear. Germline V gene sequence: CDR1 SGHRS, CDR2 YFSETQ. The germline V and J ends were trimmed by 5 bases and 2 bases, with 13 bases remaining between them. The CDR3 loop spans 15 amino acids. The CDR3 spells CASRLFSDNTGELFF. For the CDR3, the DNA is TGCGCCAGCAGGCTCTTCTCAGATAACACCGGGGAGCTGTTTTTT.

The rearrangement uses TRBV9 and TRBJ2-1, with 10 bases fitting TRBD2. CDR3 length: 14 residues. Germline CDR1 reads SGDLS; CDR2 reads YYNGEE. The trim removed 4 bases at V and 10 bases at J, leaving 8 bases unmatched. The chain's CDR3 is CASSSSGRAWEQFF. The DNA for the CDR3 is TGTGCCAGCAGCTCGAGCGGGAGGGCTTGGGAGCAGTTCTTC.

The chain has TRBV25-1 and TRBJ2-2, with a tentative D call TRBD1 (6 bases). The V gene lost 1 base and the J gene lost 6 bases, with 15 bases spanning the gap. This CDR3 is 16 amino acids long. In germline, CDR1 is MGHDK, CDR2 SYGVNS. CDR3 DNA: TGTGCCAGCAGTGAATGGGCCAGGGGATCCGCCGGGGAGCTGTTTTTT. This sequence encodes CASSEWARGSAGELFF. Looking up the rest from reference TRBV25-1 and TRBJ2-2 gives the full variable domain: EADIYQTPRYLVIGTGKKITLECSQTMGHDKMYWYQQDPGMELHLIHYSYGVNSTEKGDLSSESTVSRIRTEHFPLTLESARPSHTSQYLCASSEWARGSAGELFFGEGSRLTVL.

In DNA form, the CDR3 reads TGTGCCAGCAGCTTAGGGACAGGCGACAATGAGCAGTTCTTC. Encoded protein: CASSLGTGDNEQFF. The chain uses TRBV7-8 and TRBJ2-1; 7 bases line up with TRBD1. The V gene end was trimmed by 1 base and the J gene end by 5 bases; junction bases not matched to a gene: 2. This CDR3 region has 14 residues. In germline, CDR1 is SGHVS, CDR2 FQNEAQ.

The chain employs TRBV27 and TRBJ2-1; 7 nucleotides line up with TRBD1. There are 15 residues in the CDR3. V lost 7 bases and J lost 5; bases outside the gene matches: 11. Germline CDR1 MNHEY, CDR2 SMNVEV (reference sequence). The CDR3 nucleotides are TGTGCCAGCACCTTAGAGCAGGGGGAGAACAATGAGCAGTTCTTC. Protein product: CASTLEQGENNEQFF.

The chain uses TRBV5-1 and TRBJ2-7; D gene unclear. V lost 1 base and J lost 3, with 14 bases in between. The germline V gene encodes CDR1 SGHRS and CDR2 YFSETQ. This CDR3 contains 15 residues. The CDR3 DNA is TGCGCCAGCAGCTTGCAGGATAACCTACTCTACGAGCAGTACTTC. The encoded protein is CASSLQDNLLYEQYF.

This clone was recorded a few times. The rearrangement joins TRBV5-8 to TRBJ2-3, with a possible D match to TRBD2 (6 bases). The CDR3 loop spans 16 amino acids. Germline assignment: CDR1 SGHTS and CDR2 YDEGEE. Trimming took 2 bases from V and 0 from J, leaving 13 bases between them. DNA for the CDR3: TGTGCCAGCAGCTTCCGGGACTCCAGAAGCACAGATACGCAGTATTTT. Translating gives CASSFRDSRSTDTQYF.

In this sample, this clone turned up a few times. This rearrangement joins TRBV25-1 to TRBJ2-4; 7 bases map to TRBD1. The CDR3 totals 13 residues. V was pared by 8 bases and J by 3 bases, with 4 bases of the junction left unmatched. Per germline, CDR1 MGHDK and CDR2 SYGVNS. CDR3 bases: TGTGCCAGCGGGGACAGCTACAAAAACATTCAGTACTTC. Amino acid sequence: CASGDSYKNIQYF.

In this sample, this clone turned up a few times. The V gene is TRBV5-1, the J gene TRBJ1-4; tentative D call: TRBD1 (6 bases). Trimming took 3 bases from V and 0 from J, leaving 21 bases between them. Per the germline V gene, CDR1 is SGHRS and CDR2 is YFSETQ. CDR3 size: 19 residues. The CDR3 is CASSSWTAFSPATNEKLFF. CDR3 DNA: TGCGCCAGCAGCTCTTGGACAGCCTTCTCGCCTGCAACTAATGAAAAACTGTTTTTT. Variable domain in full (rest from reference TRBV5-1 and TRBJ1-4): KAGVTQTPRYLIKTRGQQVTLSCSPISGHRSVSWYQQTPGQGLQFLFEYFSETQRNKGNFPGRFSGRQFSNSRSEMNVSTLELGDSALYLCASSSWTAFSPATNEKLFFGSGTQLSVL.

This clone was picked up a small number of times. The DNA for the CDR3 is TGTGCCTGGAGCCGGGACACGACCTATGGCTACACCTTC. It encodes CAWSRDTTYGYTF. The chain is built from TRBV30 and TRBJ1-2; TRBD1 is a possible D gene (6 bases). The CDR3 runs to 13 residues. V was cut by 3 bases and J by 4 bases, with 12 bases left in between. Germline V CDR1 and CDR2: GTSNPN, SVGIG (reference sequence). The whole variable domain, filled in from reference TRBV30 and TRBJ1-2, reads SQTIHQWPATLVQPVGSPLSLECTVEGTSNPNLYWYRQAAGRGLQLLFYSVGIGQISSEVPQNLSASRPQDRQFILSSKKLLLSDSGFYLCAWSRDTTYGYTFGSGTRLTVV.